This TCR beta chain originates from a study of T-cell memory formation after mild COVID-19. Germline CDR1 is LGHNT and CDR2 is FRNRAP. V shed 4 bases and J shed 6 bases, with 7 bases lying between them. CDR3 size: 11 residues. Via MiXCR, TCRdb re-called the 5' RACE reads, giving one row per CDR3 protein. The data contain around 140,000 distinct CDR3 sequences, roughly 24% of them singletons. This clonotype occurred a few times. As yet, its antigen is unknown. Study-wide points: Pre-infection memory contained some responding clones, which suggested that cross-reactive memory had joined.

The receptor was derived from an adult woman who had mild COVID-19 (a few samples of this study predate the infection). Cell type and time point are not known. Sequenced material: PBMCs or a T cell subset sorted from them (not recorded which). This chain links TRBV12-5 with TRBJ2-7; no definite D call. The CDR3 DNA sequence: TGTGCTAGTGGTTGGCGAGGCGAGCAGTACTTC. Amino acids: CASGWRGEQYF.